Listed here are 6 T cell receptor beta chains from one sample, sequenced in a study of cytomegalovirus exposure and HLA in healthy donors. A multiplex PCR was run with 60 Vbeta primers and 13 Jbeta primers. Profiling relied on immunoSEQ multiplex PCR, and the TCRdb table lists in-frame clones only, not all of them. The sample shows 140,000 to 150,000 clones, and 0.9% to 1% sits with its ten largest clones. Sample: PBMCs. The source is a male donor in good health and CMV-seronegative.

J is TRBJ1-5 and V is TRBV4-2; possibly TRBD1 for D (6 bases). The CDR3 totals 13 residues. Trimming pared 5 bases from V and 6 bases from J, leaving 11 bases between. In germline, CDR1 is LGHNA, CDR2 YNFKEQ. CDR3 nucleotide sequence: TGTGCCAGCAGCACAGGGCTGGGTCAGCCCCAGCATTTT. This gives the protein CASSTGLGQPQHF.

The rearrangement joins TRBV4-1 to TRBJ1-1; a weak D match, TRBD1 (5 bases). Trimming removed 0 bases from V and 0 bases from J, with 8 bases in between. This CDR3 comprises 15 residues. Germline loops: CDR1 MGHRA, CDR2 YSYEKL. The CDR3 here is CASSQEGTMNTEAFF. The CDR3 region has the DNA TGCGCCAGCAGCCAAGAAGGGACTATGAACACTGAAGCTTTCTTT.

This chain joins TRBV19 and TRBJ2-1; TRBD2 aligns across 13 bases. V lost 9 bases and J lost 6; bases outside the gene matches: 5. This CDR3 region has 14 residues. CDR1 LNHDA and CDR2 SQIVND come from the germline V gene (reference sequence). In nucleotides, the CDR3 is TGTGCCAGCGAACTAGCGGGGGGGCTCAATGAGCAGTTCTTC. Translation: CASELAGGLNEQFF.

The genes are TRBV19 and TRBJ1-3; D is undetermined. Germline loops: CDR1 LNHDA, CDR2 SQIVND (reference sequence). Trimming removed 0 bases at V and 4 bases at J, with 13 bases between. There are 16 residues in the CDR3. The CDR3 sequence: CASSIETAAFGNTIYF. The DNA for the CDR3 is TGTGCCAGTAGTATAGAAACGGCGGCTTTCGGAAACACCATATATTTT.

This rearrangement joins TRBV6-4 to TRBJ2-1, with TRBD2 matching 9 bases. The V gene end was trimmed by 3 bases and the J gene end by 2 bases; junction bases not matched to a gene: 8. This CDR3 comprises 17 residues. In germline, CDR1 is MRHNA, CDR2 SNTAGT. CDR3 bases: TGTGCCAGCAGTGATATAGCGGGAGTGGGACCCTACAATGAGCAGTTCTTC. Its protein product is CASSDIAGVGPYNEQFF.

The chain links TRBV6-1 to TRBJ1-5, with a tentative D call TRBD1 (6 bases). Between the trimmed V and J ends, which lost 0 bases and 2 bases, there was a span of 8 bases. Germline CDR1 MNHNS, CDR2 SASEGT. The CDR3 length is 15 residues. CDR3 protein: CASSEAAGGNQPQHF. As DNA, the CDR3 is TGTGCCAGCAGTGAAGCCGCAGGGGGCAATCAGCCCCAGCATTTT.